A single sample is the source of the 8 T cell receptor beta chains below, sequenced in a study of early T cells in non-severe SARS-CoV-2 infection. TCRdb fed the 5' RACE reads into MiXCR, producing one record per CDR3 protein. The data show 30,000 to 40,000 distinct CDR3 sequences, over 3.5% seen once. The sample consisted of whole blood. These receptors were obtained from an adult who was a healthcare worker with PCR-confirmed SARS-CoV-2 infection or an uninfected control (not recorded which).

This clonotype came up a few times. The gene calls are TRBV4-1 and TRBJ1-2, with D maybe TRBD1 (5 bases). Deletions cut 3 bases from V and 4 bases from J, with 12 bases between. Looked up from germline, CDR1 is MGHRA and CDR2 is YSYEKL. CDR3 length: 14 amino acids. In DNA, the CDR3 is TGCGCCAGCAGCCAGAGCCGGGACCTCTATGGCTACACCTTC. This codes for CASSQSRDLYGYTF.

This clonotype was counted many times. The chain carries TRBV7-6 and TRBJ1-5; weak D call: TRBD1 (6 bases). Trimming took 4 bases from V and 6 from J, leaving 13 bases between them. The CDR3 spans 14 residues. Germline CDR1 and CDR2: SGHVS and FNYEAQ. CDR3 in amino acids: CASSSGVLSQPQHF. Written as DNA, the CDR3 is TGTGCCAGCAGCTCAGGGGTTTTGAGTCAGCCCCAGCATTTT.

CDR3 DNA: TGTGCCAGCAGCCGCCCGGGTTTCTACGAGCAGTACTTC. The encoded protein is CASSRPGFYEQYF. V usage is TRBV3-1 and J usage is TRBJ2-7; D unresolved. The CDR3 extends over 13 amino acids. The V gene lost 4 bases and the J gene lost 3 bases, with 10 bases spanning the gap. Germline V gives CDR1 LGHDT, CDR2 YNNKEL (reference sequence).

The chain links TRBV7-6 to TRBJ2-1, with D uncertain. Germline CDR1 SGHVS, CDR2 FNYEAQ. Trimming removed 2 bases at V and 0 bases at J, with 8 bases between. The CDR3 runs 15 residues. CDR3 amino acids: CASSLRWGSYNEQFF. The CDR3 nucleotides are TGTGCCAGCAGCTTACGCTGGGGCTCCTACAATGAGCAGTTCTTC. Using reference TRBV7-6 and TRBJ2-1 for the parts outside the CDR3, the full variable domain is GAGVSQSPRYKVTKRGQDVALRCDPISGHVSLYWYRQALGQGPEFLTYFNYEAQQDKSGLPNDRFSAERPEGSISTLTIQRTEQRDSAMYRCASSLRWGSYNEQFFGPGTRLTVL.

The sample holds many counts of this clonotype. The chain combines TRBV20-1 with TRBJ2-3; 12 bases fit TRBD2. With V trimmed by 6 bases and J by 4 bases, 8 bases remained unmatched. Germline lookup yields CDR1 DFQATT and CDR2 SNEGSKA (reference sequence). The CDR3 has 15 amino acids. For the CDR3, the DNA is TGCAGTGCGACTAGCGGGGGCTCCACGGCAGATACGCAGTATTTT. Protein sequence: CSATSGGSTADTQYF.

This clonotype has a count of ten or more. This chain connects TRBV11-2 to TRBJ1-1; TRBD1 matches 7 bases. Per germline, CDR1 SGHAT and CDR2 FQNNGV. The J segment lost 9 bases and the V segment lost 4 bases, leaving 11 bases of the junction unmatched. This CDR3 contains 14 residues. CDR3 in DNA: TGTGCCAGCAGCTCCGGTGACAGGGACAGAAAAGCTTTCTTT. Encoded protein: CASSSGDRDRKAFF.

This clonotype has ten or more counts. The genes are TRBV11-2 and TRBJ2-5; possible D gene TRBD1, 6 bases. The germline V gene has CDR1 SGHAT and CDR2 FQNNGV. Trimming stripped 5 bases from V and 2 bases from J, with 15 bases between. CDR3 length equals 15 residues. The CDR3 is CASSPLSQGQETQYF. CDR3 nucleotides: TGTGCCAGCAGCCCCCTCAGCCAGGGGCAAGAGACCCAGTACTTC.

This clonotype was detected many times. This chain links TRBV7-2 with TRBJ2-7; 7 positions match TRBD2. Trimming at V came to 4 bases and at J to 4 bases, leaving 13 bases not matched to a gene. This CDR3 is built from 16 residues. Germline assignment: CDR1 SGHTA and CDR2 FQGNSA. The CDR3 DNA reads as TGTGCCAGCAGCTCGGTGGGGTGGGAGGGGACGTACGAGCAGTACTTC. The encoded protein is CASSSVGWEGTYEQYF. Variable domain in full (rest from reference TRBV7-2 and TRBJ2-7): GAGVSQSPSNKVTEKGKDVELRCDPISGHTALYWYRQSLGQGLEFLIYFQGNSAPDKSGLPSDRFSAERTGGSVSTLTIQRTQQEDSAVYLCASSSVGWEGTYEQYFGPGTRLTVT.